The entry below describes one T cell receptor (beta chain). Per the original data handling: Counts of nucleated cells, estimated from reference gene primer amplification, were obtained. Clones were read by immunoSEQ multiplex PCR, and TCRdb kept only the in-frame ones, dropping some. The V and J calls and the clone size are those of that table, but D and trimming were determined from the DNA. Of tens of thousands of clones listed, around nine tenths were seen once; the top ten hold around 57%. This specimen belongs to a study of blood T cell repertoires in COVID-19. The wider study: Acute and convalescent COVID-19 specimens originated in the United States, Italy and Spain.

The trim removed 0 bases at V and 2 bases at J, leaving 1 base unmatched. The CDR3 contains 15 residues. CDR1 SGDLS and CDR2 YYNGEE come from the germline V gene. Sequenced input: peripheral blood. The clonotype originates from a man in his 70s with acute or convalescent COVID-19. The chain recombines TRBV9 with TRBJ2-1, with 8 bases identical to TRBD2. CDR3 protein: CASSVDGGAYNEQFF. CDR3 DNA sequence: TGTGCCAGCAGCGTAGACGGGGGGGCCTACAATGAGCAGTTCTTC. The full variable domain, in which reference TRBV9 and TRBJ2-1 provide the parts outside the CDR3, is DSGVTQTPKHLITATGQRVTLRCSPRSGDLSVYWYQQSLDQGLQFLIQYYNGEERAKGNILERFSAQQFPDLHSELNLSSLELGDSALYFCASSVDGGAYNEQFFGPGTRLTVL.